One and the same sample provided the 21 T cell receptor beta chains below, sequenced in a study of blood T cell repertoires in COVID-19. Data came from immunoSEQ multiplex PCR; TCRdb stores just in-frame clones and leaves some out. The sample comprises 360,000 or so clones, roughly nine tenths of which are singletons, and around 4% rests with the top ten. Source material: peripheral blood. The receptors shown here come from an older woman with COVID-19, enrolled during active disease.

This chain joins TRBV19 and TRBJ1-5; 8 bases agree with TRBD1. The CDR3 consists of 15 residues. CDR1 and CDR2 from the germline V gene are LNHDA and SQIVND (reference sequence). V shed 5 bases, J shed 2 bases, and the junction held 5 bases outside the gene matches. CDR3 amino acids: CASSDQGAGNQPQHF. The DNA of the CDR3 is TGTGCCAGTAGTGACCAGGGGGCGGGCAATCAGCCCCAGCATTTT.

The J gene is TRBJ2-7, the V gene TRBV18; 7 bases line up with TRBD2. V was clipped by 1 base and J by 5 bases; unmatched bases: 2. The germline V gene encodes CDR1 KGHSH and CDR2 LQKENI. The CDR3 is 13 amino acids. CDR3: CASSPREGHEQYF. CDR3 sequence (DNA): TGTGCCAGCTCACCACGGGAGGGCCACGAGCAGTACTTC.

The rearrangement joins TRBV2 to TRBJ1-2; no definite D call. Trimming took 7 bases from V and 4 from J, leaving 10 bases between them. Germline assignment: CDR1 SNHLY and CDR2 FYNNEI. The length of the CDR3 is 12 residues. The chain's CDR3 is CASKFGLYGYTF. DNA of the CDR3: TGTGCCAGCAAATTTGGACTCTATGGCTACACCTTC. Looking up the rest from reference TRBV2 and TRBJ1-2 gives the full variable domain: EPEVTQTPSHQVTQMGQEVILRCVPISNHLYFYWYRQILGQKVEFLVSFYNNEISEKSEIFDDQFSVERPDGSNFTLKIRSTKLEDSAMYFCASKFGLYGYTFGSGTRLTVV.

V is TRBV7-9 and J is TRBJ1-1; 7 nucleotides align to TRBD1. Trimming cost V 8 bases and J 1 base; bases outside gene matches: 4. Germline CDR1 reads SEHNR; CDR2 reads FQNEAQ (reference sequence). CDR3 size: 13 residues. This CDR3 is CASERGPNTEAFF. The CDR3 coding sequence is TGTGCCAGCGAAAGGGGGCCGAACACTGAAGCTTTCTTT.

CDR3 bases: TGTGCCAGTAAAACAGGGGGCCACTTAAGTCAGCCCCAGCATTTT. Protein: CASKTGGHLSQPQHF. V and J are TRBV19 and TRBJ1-5, with 9 bases fitting TRBD1. Trimming removed 7 bases from V and 6 bases from J; junction bases left unmatched: 10. Germline V gives CDR1 LNHDA, CDR2 SQIVND (reference sequence). CDR3 length equals 15 residues.

This rearrangement joins TRBV11-2 to TRBJ1-1, with unresolved D. Trimming stripped 5 bases from V and 1 base from J, with 8 bases between. The V gene's germline CDR1 is SGHAT and CDR2 FQNNGV. The CDR3 spans 13 residues. The CDR3 loop reads CASSSSRNTEAFF. The CDR3 region has the DNA TGTGCCAGCAGCAGCTCGCGGAACACTGAAGCTTTCTTT.

The V call is TRBV5-1, the J call TRBJ1-3, with 8 bases aligning to TRBD1. Germline V CDR1 and CDR2: SGHRS, YFSETQ. The CDR3 consists of 17 residues. The junction had 7 bases not matched to a gene; V was cut back by 2 bases and J by 0 bases. The CDR3, as DNA: TGCGCCAGCAGCTTAGGGGACAGGTTCTCCTCTGGAAACACCATATATTTT. Amino acid sequence: CASSLGDRFSSGNTIYF.

This clone has just a few counts. V is TRBV7-9 and J is TRBJ1-6; D is undetermined. This CDR3 is built from 14 residues. Trimming removed 0 bases from V and 7 bases from J, with 7 bases in between. Germline CDR1 reads SEHNR; CDR2 reads FQNEAQ (reference sequence). CDR3 in DNA: TGTGCCAGCAGCTTAGCGACGGGGAATTCACCCCTCCACTTT. It yields the protein CASSLATGNSPLHF.

V usage is TRBV5-6 and J usage is TRBJ1-3; no firm D call. Germline V gene data show CDR1 as SGHDT and CDR2 as YYEEEE. V dropped 2 bases and J dropped 0 bases, with 6 bases sitting between them. The CDR3 has 14 amino acids. The CDR3 sequence is CASSFSISGNTIYF. CDR3 nucleotide sequence: TGTGCCAGCAGCTTTTCTATCTCTGGAAACACCATATATTTT.

This chain joins TRBV18 and TRBJ2-7; D is unresolved. The CDR3 runs to 14 residues. Germline assignment: CDR1 KGHSH and CDR2 LQKENI. The germline V and J ends were trimmed by 3 bases and 0 bases, with 9 bases remaining between them. The CDR3 DNA reads as TGTGCCAGCTCACCCCCTTTGTTCTCCTACGAGCAGTACTTC. Protein sequence: CASSPPLFSYEQYF.

To note about this clone: The same CDR3 can be traced to other DNA sequences in this sample. V is TRBV11-2 and J is TRBJ1-1; tentatively, D is TRBD1 (6 bases). Germline loops: CDR1 SGHAT, CDR2 FQNNGV. The CDR3 covers 13 residues. Trimming stripped 5 bases from V and 2 bases from J, with 9 bases between. The CDR3 DNA is TGTGCCAGCAGCCAGGACAGAAACACTGAAGCTTTCTTT. As protein: CASSQDRNTEAFF.

The chain joins TRBV5-1 to TRBJ1-5; 10 bases are a match to TRBD1. The junction had 7 bases not matched to a gene; V was cut back by 4 bases and J by 6 bases. This CDR3 is built from 15 residues. Germline V gene sequence: CDR1 SGHRS, CDR2 YFSETQ. The CDR3 reads CASSPGQGGGQPQHF. DNA for the CDR3: TGCGCCAGCAGCCCCGGACAGGGGGGCGGTCAGCCCCAGCATTTT. The full variable domain, rest sourced from reference TRBV5-1 and TRBJ1-5, is KAGVTQTPRYLIKTRGQQVTLSCSPISGHRSVSWYQQTPGQGLQFLFEYFSETQRNKGNFPGRFSGRQFSNSRSEMNVSTLELGDSALYLCASSPGQGGGQPQHFGDGTRLSIL.

CDR3 nucleotide sequence: TGTGCCAGCAGCTTGGTAGCGGGGGGGAACAATGAGCAGTTCTTC. This codes for CASSLVAGGNNEQFF. V usage is TRBV5-4 and J usage is TRBJ2-1; 11 bases align to TRBD2. Trimming took 0 bases from V and 5 from J; bases not matched to a gene: 1. The CDR3 extends over 15 amino acids. CDR1 is SGHNT, CDR2 YYREEE, per germline (reference sequence).

V usage is TRBV6-5 and J usage is TRBJ2-7, with 7 bases that match TRBD1. The CDR3 runs to 13 residues. The trim removed 6 bases at V and 6 bases at J, leaving 8 bases unmatched. Germline CDR1 MNHEY, CDR2 SVGAGI. The CDR3 nucleotides read TGTGCCAGCAGCGAGGGGGCAGCACCCGAGCAGTACTTC. Encoded protein: CASSEGAAPEQYF.

The V and J genes are TRBV20-1 and TRBJ2-3, with a possible D match to TRBD2 (6 bases). V was shortened by 6 bases and J by 6 bases, with 10 bases between the two germline ends. This CDR3 region has 11 residues. Germline CDR1 and CDR2: DFQATT and SNEGSKA (reference sequence). The CDR3 here is CSAATRDTQYF. The CDR3 DNA reads TGCAGTGCCGCGACTAGGGATACGCAGTATTTT.

V and J are TRBV5-1 and TRBJ2-3, with TRBD1 matching 11 bases. This CDR3 region has 16 residues. J was trimmed by 2 bases and V by 0 bases; bases with no gene match: 2. Germline V gene data show CDR1 as SGHRS and CDR2 as YFSETQ. CDR3 protein: CASSLGTGGNTDTQYF. DNA of the CDR3: TGCGCCAGCAGCTTGGGGACAGGGGGCAACACAGATACGCAGTATTTT.

The chain has TRBV18 and TRBJ1-1; 11 bases align to TRBD1. Germline V gene sequence: CDR1 KGHSH, CDR2 LQKENI. The V and J ends lost 3 bases and 2 bases, in that order; junction bases with no gene match: 14. This CDR3 is 19 amino acids long. The CDR3 nucleotides are TGTGCCAGCTCACCCCTTTCGCTTGGCGGGACAGGGGGAAACACTGAAGCTTTCTTT. Translation: CASSPLSLGGTGGNTEAFF.

The CDR3 region is CSVVRTTNTEAFF. CDR3 sequence (DNA): TGCAGCGTTGTTAGGACAACGAACACTGAAGCTTTCTTT. This chain connects TRBV29-1 to TRBJ1-1, with a weak D call TRBD1 (5 bases). Germline CDR1 reads SQVTM; CDR2 reads ANQGSEA. The ends were cut back, 4 bases at V and 1 base at J, with 10 bases in the middle. This CDR3 contains 13 residues.

The genes are TRBV25-1 and TRBJ2-1, with 12 bases lining up with TRBD1. Trimming cost V 3 bases and J 9 bases; bases outside gene matches: 3. The CDR3 is made up of 14 amino acids. CDR1 MGHDK and CDR2 SYGVNS come from the germline V gene. CDR3 protein: CASSEGQGAGEQFF. For the CDR3, the DNA is TGTGCCAGCAGTGAGGGACAGGGGGCAGGTGAGCAGTTCTTC.

Here the CDR3 DNA reads TGTGCCACCAGTGACCCGCAAGCGGCGTACACCGGGGAGCTGTTTTTT. As protein: CATSDPQAAYTGELFF. The J gene is TRBJ2-2, the V gene TRBV24-1; D is possibly TRBD2 (5 bases). V was trimmed by 4 bases and J by 3 bases, leaving 14 bases between them. CDR3 length: 16 amino acids. The germline V gene has CDR1 KGHDR and CDR2 SFDVKD.

This clone was seen only a few times. The CDR3 DNA reads as TGTGCCAGCAGCGGCCAAGGGGATAGCAATCAGCCCCAGCATTTT. Translation gives CASSGQGDSNQPQHF. The rearrangement joins TRBV2 to TRBJ1-5; possible D gene TRBD1, 5 bases. This CDR3 comprises 15 residues. Trimming pared 6 bases from V and 0 bases from J, leaving 12 bases between. Germline V gives CDR1 SNHLY, CDR2 FYNNEI.